Sequencing of this T cell receptor (beta chain) was carried out in a study of monozygotic twins with inflammatory bowel disease. In germline, CDR1 is SGHAT, CDR2 FQNNGV. The CDR3 extends over 13 amino acids. The TCR libraries each used total RNA (approximately 3,300 ng per library). TCRdb reprocessed the 5' RACE reads and reports one entry per CDR3 protein, with no DNA. The listing records about 140,000 distinct CDR3 sequences. The sample taken for sequencing was blood. The rearrangement uses TRBV11-2 and TRBJ2-2. The sequence was collected from a human donor with ulcerative colitis or Crohn's disease, or a healthy co-twin of an affected twin (not recorded which). CDR3 region: CASSLAFTGELFF.